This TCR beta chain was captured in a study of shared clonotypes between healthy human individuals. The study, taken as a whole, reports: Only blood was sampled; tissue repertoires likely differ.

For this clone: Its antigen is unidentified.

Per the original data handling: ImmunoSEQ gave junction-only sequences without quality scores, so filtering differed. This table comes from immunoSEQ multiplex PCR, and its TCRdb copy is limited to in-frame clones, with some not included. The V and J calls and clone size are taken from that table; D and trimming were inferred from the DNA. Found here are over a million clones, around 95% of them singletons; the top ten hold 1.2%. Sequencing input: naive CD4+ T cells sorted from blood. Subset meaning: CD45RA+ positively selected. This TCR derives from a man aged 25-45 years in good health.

The CDR3 DNA follows: TGTGCCAGCAGCTGGTCTAGCGGGAGCTACGAGCAGTACTTC. Translated: CASSWSSGSYEQYF. The chain links TRBV7-2 to TRBJ2-7, with TRBD2 matching over 10 bases. The CDR3 has 14 amino acids. The germline V gene has CDR1 SGHTA and CDR2 FQGNSA. Unmatched junction bases numbered 3, after V lost 4 bases and J lost 3 bases.